This T cell receptor (beta chain) was sequenced during a study of blood T cell repertoires in COVID-19. Looking at the study overall: Sites across the United States, Italy and Spain contributed samples from acute and convalescent COVID-19. PBMCs, B-cell-depleted T cells, or T cells were the source of the cDNA or gDNA that made up the material.

Method: immunoSEQ multiplex PCR; TCRdb's copy keeps in-frame clones and lacks some. The sample contains fewer than 130,000 clones, around 66% of which appear only once. This CDR3 has 15 residues. Germline CDR1 and CDR2: SGDLS and YYNGEE. V was pared by 3 bases and J by 7 bases, with 6 bases of the junction left unmatched. Material: peripheral blood. V and J are TRBV9 and TRBJ1-6; the match to TRBD1 covers 8 bases. This TCR was recovered from an elderly man with acute or convalescent COVID-19. The CDR3 nucleotides are TGTGCCAGCAGCGCTCGGGACAGGTCCAATTCACCCCTCCACTTT. It encodes CASSARDRSNSPLHF.